Included here is one T cell receptor beta chain sequence, with context. Antigen: not known. The Oncomine TCR Beta short-read assay generated sequence data from the DNA of cultured CD4+ T cells. TCRdb fed the PCR reads into MiXCR, producing one record per CDR3 protein. The data show about 21,000 distinct CDR3 sequences, with 55% to 70% seen just once and around 9.3% held by the top ten. These data come from a study of vaccination and CD4 T cells after COVID-19. Study background: The post-vaccine samples came a median approximately 73 days after dose two (range 14 to 241). The stimulating agents, overlapping spike peptides, came from SARS-CoV-2, HCoV-NL63, HCoV-OC43 and HCoV-229E.

The V gene end was trimmed by 0 bases and the J gene end by 5 bases; junction bases not matched to a gene: 6. The germline V gene encodes CDR1 DFQATT and CDR2 SNEGSKA (reference sequence). There are 15 residues in the CDR3. The treatment denotes: 10-day PBMC culture with coronavirus spike peptide pools or control peptides (ViraFEST assay). This TCR came from a human donor who had recovered from COVID-19. Here the sequenced sample was CD4+ T cells from blood, cultured in vitro, taken after SARS-CoV-2 vaccination. V usage is TRBV20-1 and J usage is TRBJ2-2; TRBD1 aligns across 7 bases. The CDR3 coding sequence is TGCAGTGCTAGAGAAAACAGGGGCGGGACCGGGGAGCTGTTTTTT. Its protein product is CSARENRGGTGELFF.